This T cell receptor (beta chain) was documented in a study of T cell responses to AZD1222 COVID-19 vaccine (dated by TCRdb to the early 2020s). Turning to the overall study: Because spike-specific TCR depth and breadth did not differ between the two schedules, AZD1222 recipients who got a second dose at roughly 4 weeks were pooled with those who got a second dose at roughly 12 weeks. A total of more than 230 trial participants underwent TCR sequencing, of whom more than 200 had received two doses of AZD1222 and roughly 26 had received two doses of the MenACWY control vaccine. Trial participants were enrolled by age into 18-55, 56-69 and 70-plus year subgroups, with about 150, 28 and 57 TCR-sequenced participants respectively.

To note about this clone: This receptor's antigen is unknown. There are no base qualities to consult, and no much larger clone falls within one base.

General findings and caveats noted by the study authors: Spike-specific TCR breadth and depth rose significantly after two AZD1222 doses compared with day 0 and with MenACWY recipients. Participants were mostly white British and included more females than males, and it was suggested by the authors that clonal diversity may have been underestimated. CD4 TCRs associated with the vaccine covered the entire spike protein, and the dominant responses were in regions 160-218 and 743-854. Conclusions about previously exposed vaccinees are limited because only six or seven AZD1222 recipients were SARS-CoV-2 seropositive at baseline. Nearly half of unique spike-specific TCRs reportedly recognized epitopes outside regions mutated in the B.1.351 and B.1.1.7 variants. In the small 56-69-year group, the increase in depth fell short of significance, most likely because of low power. Because no samples from the day 14 peak response were available, repertoires could be characterized only after the peak T cell response.

The junction shows trimming of 3 bases on V and 0 bases on J, plus 8 bases between the germline ends. The CDR3 runs 14 residues from the cysteine to the phenylalanine. Kept here is only the CDR3 DNA, which spans 42 bases and is read in frame from base 1. The germline V gene provides CDR1 KGHSH and CDR2 LQKENI. The CDR3 regions of human TCRbeta chains were analyzed by immunosequencing. The source study handled its data this way. Repertoire TCRs were checked for matches against a reference library of SARS-CoV-2-specific TCRs that had been generated using the MIRA antigen-specificity platform. Breadth was defined as the fraction of unique TCRs that were SARS-CoV-2-associated, and depth was defined as the fraction of total T cells that were SARS-CoV-2-associated. Using the MIRA data, every spike-specific TCR was mapped to the spike region that the TCR reacted to and assigned to either a CD4 or a CD8 class. Log10-transformed breadth and depth values were compared by one-way ANOVA with Sidak's multiple comparisons tests. TCRdb limited this immuneACCESS table to in-frame rearrangements with V and J called. A share of clones is missing; checked studies link under half to unresolved V genes, and the rest is unexplained. Clonal size and the V and J genes are those of that table, whereas D and trimming came from the DNA. Here the sample has roughly 150,000 clones; around 90% occur a single time. Of the sample, 1.3% to 1.5% is held by the ten largest clones.

The time point label corresponds to: baseline before first vaccination. Samples from vaccinated people were obtained from the UK trials COV001 and COV002, which included a single-blind randomized controlled phase 2/3 trial of AZD1222 (ChAdOx1 nCoV-19) in healthy adults. Trial participant PBMC samples were collected at day 0 and day 28 after the second dose for TCRbeta chain sequencing. The sequencing here drew on peripheral blood, taken on day 0 of AZD1222 vaccination. This receptor was obtained from an adult in good health. The chain is assembled from TRBV18 and TRBJ1-1; the D gene lacks a confident call. The base sequence is TGTGCCAGCTCACCTTCAGGACTGAACACTGAAGCTTTCTTT. Its protein product is CASSPSGLNTEAFF.